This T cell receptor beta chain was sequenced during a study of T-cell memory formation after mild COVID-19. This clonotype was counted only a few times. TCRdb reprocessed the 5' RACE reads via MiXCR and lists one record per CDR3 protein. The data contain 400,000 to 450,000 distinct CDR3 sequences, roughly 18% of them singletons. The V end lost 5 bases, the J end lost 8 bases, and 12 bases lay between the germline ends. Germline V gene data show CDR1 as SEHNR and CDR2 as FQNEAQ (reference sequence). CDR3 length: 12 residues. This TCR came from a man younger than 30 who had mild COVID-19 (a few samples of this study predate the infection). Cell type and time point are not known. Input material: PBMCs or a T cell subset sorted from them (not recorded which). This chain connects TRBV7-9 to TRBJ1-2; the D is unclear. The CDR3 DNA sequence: TGTGCCAGCAGCGTAGAGAATCCGGGCTACACCTTC. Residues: CASSVENPGYTF.